This TCR beta chain was identified during a study of blood T cell repertoires in COVID-19. About the research overall: Collection of acute and convalescent COVID-19 samples took place in the United States, Italy and Spain.

Using immunoSEQ multiplex PCR, the repertoire was profiled, and TCRdb retains in-frame clones only, with some absent. Among 310,000 or so clones, around 90% were seen once, and the ten largest hold approximately 1.5%. With V trimmed by 0 bases and J by 7 bases, 25 bases remained unmatched. Per the germline V gene, CDR1 is LGHNA and CDR2 is YNFKEQ. CDR3 length: 23 amino acids. V gene TRBV4-2 combines with J gene TRBJ2-1, with TRBD2 matching 12 bases. The source material was PBMCs or T cells enriched from blood (not recorded which). The TCR comes from a woman in her late teens or twenties with acute COVID-19. Here the CDR3 reads CASSQDHLDPVTSGRYVENEQFF. The CDR3 region has the DNA TGTGCCAGCAGCCAAGATCACCTGGATCCGGTCACTAGCGGGAGGTATGTAGAAAATGAGCAGTTCTTC.